This T cell receptor (beta chain) was captured by sequencing in a study of cytomegalovirus exposure and HLA in healthy donors. The CDR3 covers 15 residues. Germline CDR1 LGHNA, CDR2 YSLEER. Trimming left V 0 bases short and J 3 bases short, with 11 bases between. In this sample, this clone turned up once. Its antigen is currently unknown. PCR primers comprised 60 Vbeta and 13 Jbeta primers. Data came from immunoSEQ multiplex PCR; TCRdb stores just in-frame clones and leaves some out. The sample has roughly 160,000 clones; roughly 77% are singletons. The study, taken as a whole, reports: Association of a missense DCLRE1C variant with TCR beta V- and J-gene trimming was reported in a later analysis.

The rearrangement joins TRBV4-3 to TRBJ1-2; D is unresolved. This TCR was recovered from a man aged 45-65 years in good health and CMV-seropositive. The sample comprised PBMCs. The chain's CDR3 is CASSQEEGVYYGYTF. DNA for the CDR3: TGCGCCAGCAGCCAAGAAGAGGGAGTTTACTATGGCTACACCTTC.